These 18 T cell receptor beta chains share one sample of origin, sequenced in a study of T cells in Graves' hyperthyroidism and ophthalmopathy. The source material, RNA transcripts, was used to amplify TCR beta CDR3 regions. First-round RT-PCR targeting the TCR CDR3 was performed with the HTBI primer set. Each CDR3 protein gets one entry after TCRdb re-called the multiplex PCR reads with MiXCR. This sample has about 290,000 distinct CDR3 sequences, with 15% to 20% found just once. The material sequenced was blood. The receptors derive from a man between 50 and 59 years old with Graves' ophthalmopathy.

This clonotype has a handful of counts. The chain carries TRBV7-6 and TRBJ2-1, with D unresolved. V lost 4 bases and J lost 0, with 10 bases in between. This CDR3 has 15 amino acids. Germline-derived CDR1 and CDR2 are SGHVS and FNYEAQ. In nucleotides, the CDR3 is TGTGCCAGCAGCTCTTCCTCAGTCTCCTACAATGAGCAGTTCTTC. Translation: CASSSSSVSYNEQFF.

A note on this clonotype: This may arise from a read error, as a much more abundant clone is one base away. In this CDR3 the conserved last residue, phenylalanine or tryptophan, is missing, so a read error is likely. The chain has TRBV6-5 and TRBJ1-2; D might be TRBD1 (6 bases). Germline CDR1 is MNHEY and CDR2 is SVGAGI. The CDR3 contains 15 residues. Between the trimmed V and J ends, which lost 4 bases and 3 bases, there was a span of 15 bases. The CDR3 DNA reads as TGTGCCAGCAGTTCCCAAGGGGGGGCCGACTATGGCTACACCCTC. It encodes CASSSQGGADYGYTL.

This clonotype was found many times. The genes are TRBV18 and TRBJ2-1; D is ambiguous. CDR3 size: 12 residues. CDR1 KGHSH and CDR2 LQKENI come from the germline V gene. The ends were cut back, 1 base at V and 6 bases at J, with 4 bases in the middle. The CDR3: CASSPQRNEQFF. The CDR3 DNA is TGTGCCAGCTCACCACAACGCAATGAGCAGTTCTTC.

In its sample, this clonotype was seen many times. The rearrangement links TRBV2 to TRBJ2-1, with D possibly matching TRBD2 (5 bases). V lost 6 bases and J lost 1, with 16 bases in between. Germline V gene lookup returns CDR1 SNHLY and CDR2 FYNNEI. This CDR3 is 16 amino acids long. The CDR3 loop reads CASSTYGENSYNEQFF. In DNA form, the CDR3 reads TGTGCCAGCAGCACCTACGGGGAGAATTCCTACAATGAGCAGTTCTTC. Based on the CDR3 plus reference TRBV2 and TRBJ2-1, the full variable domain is EPEVTQTPSHQVTQMGQEVILRCVPISNHLYFYWYRQILGQKVEFLVSFYNNEISEKSEIFDDQFSVERPDGSNFTLKIRSTKLEDSAMYFCASSTYGENSYNEQFFGPGTRLTVL.

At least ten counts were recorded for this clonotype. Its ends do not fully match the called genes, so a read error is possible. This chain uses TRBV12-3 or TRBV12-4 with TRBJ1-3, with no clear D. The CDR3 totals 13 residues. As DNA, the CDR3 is TGTGCCAGCAGCTTAGGATCCGGAAACACCATATATTTT. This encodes CASSLGSGNTIYF.

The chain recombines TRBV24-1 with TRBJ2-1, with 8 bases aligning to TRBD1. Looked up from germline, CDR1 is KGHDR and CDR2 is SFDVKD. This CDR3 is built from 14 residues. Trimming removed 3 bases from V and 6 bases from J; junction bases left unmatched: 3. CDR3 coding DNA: TGTGCCACCAGTGATCCGGGACAGGCCAATGAGCAGTTCTTC. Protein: CATSDPGQANEQFF.

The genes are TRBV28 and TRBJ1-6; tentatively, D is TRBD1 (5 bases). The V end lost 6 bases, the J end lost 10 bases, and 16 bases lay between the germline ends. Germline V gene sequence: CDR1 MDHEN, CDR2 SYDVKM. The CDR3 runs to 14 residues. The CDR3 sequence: CASRPWGRESPLHF. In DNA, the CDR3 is TGTGCCAGCAGGCCTTGGGGCAGAGAATCACCCCTCCACTTT.

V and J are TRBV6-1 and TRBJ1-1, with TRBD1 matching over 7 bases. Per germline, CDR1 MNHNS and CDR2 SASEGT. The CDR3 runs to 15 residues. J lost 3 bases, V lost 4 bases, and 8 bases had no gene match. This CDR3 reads CASSALQGTYTEAFF. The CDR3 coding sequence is TGTGCCAGCAGTGCCTTACAGGGGACGTACACTGAAGCTTTCTTT.

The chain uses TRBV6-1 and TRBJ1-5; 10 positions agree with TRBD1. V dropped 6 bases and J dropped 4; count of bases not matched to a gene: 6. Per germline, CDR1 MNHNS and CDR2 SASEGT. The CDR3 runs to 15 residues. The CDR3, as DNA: TGTGCCAGCAGCAGGGACAGGGGTGAGAATCAGCCCCAGCATTTT. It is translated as CASSRDRGENQPQHF.

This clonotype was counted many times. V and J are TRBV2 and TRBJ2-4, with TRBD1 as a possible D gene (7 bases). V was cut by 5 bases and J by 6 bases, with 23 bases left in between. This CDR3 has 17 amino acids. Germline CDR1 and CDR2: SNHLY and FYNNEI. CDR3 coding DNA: TGTGCCAGCAGTACCCGGACAGGCGGGAAAGCGATAAACATTCAGTACTTC. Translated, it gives CASSTRTGGKAINIQYF. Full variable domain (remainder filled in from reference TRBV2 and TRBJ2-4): EPEVTQTPSHQVTQMGQEVILRCVPISNHLYFYWYRQILGQKVEFLVSFYNNEISEKSEIFDDQFSVERPDGSNFTLKIRSTKLEDSAMYFCASSTRTGGKAINIQYFGAGTRLSVL.

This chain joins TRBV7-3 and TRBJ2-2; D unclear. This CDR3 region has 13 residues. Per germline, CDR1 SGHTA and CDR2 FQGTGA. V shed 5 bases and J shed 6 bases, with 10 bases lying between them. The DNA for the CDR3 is TGTGCCAGCAGCCCCTCTAACCCCGGGGAGCTGTTTTTT. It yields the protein CASSPSNPGELFF. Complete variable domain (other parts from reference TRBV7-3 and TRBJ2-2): GAGVSQTPSNKVTEKGKYVELRCDPISGHTALYWYRQSLGQGPEFLIYFQGTGAADDSGLPNDRFFAVRPEGSVSTLKIQRTERGDSAVYLCASSPSNPGELFFGEGSRLTVL.

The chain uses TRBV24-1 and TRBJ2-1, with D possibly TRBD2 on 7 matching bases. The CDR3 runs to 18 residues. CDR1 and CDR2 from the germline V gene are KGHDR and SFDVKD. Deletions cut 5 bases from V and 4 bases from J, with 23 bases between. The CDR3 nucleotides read TGTGCCACCAGTGGATCATTGGGAAGGGGGGGGGTTTACAATGAGCAGTTCTTC. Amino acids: CATSGSLGRGGVYNEQFF.

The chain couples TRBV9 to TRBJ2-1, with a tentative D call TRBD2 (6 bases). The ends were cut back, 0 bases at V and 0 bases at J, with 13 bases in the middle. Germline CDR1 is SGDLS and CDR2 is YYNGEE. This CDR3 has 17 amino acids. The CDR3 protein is CASSVGGGGGSYNEQFF. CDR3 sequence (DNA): TGTGCCAGCAGCGTAGGGGGAGGCGGCGGCTCCTACAATGAGCAGTTCTTC.

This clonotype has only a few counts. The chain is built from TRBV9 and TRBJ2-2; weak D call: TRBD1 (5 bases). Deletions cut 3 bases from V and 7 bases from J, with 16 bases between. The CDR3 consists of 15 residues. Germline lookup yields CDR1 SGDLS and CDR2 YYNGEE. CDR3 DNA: TGTGCCAGCAGCGCAGCGAATACAAGGGGCGGGGAGCTGTTTTTT. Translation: CASSAANTRGGELFF.

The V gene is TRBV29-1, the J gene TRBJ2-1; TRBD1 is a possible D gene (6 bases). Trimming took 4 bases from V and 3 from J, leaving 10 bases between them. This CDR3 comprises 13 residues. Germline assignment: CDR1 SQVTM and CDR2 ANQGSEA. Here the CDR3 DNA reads TGCAGCGTTGTGACAGGCGGCTACAATGAGCAGTTCTTC. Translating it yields CSVVTGGYNEQFF.

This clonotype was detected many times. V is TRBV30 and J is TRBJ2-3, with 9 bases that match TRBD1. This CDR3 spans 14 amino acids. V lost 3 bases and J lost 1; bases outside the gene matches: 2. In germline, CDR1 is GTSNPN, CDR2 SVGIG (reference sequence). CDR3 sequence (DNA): TGTGCCTGGAGCTGGGACAGGGGCACAGATACGCAGTATTTT. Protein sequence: CAWSWDRGTDTQYF.

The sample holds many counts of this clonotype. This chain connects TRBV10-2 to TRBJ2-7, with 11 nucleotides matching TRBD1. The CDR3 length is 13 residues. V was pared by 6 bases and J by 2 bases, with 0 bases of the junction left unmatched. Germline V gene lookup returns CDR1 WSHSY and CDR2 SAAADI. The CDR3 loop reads CASRGQGAYEQYF. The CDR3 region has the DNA TGCGCCAGCAGGGGACAGGGGGCCTACGAGCAGTACTTC.

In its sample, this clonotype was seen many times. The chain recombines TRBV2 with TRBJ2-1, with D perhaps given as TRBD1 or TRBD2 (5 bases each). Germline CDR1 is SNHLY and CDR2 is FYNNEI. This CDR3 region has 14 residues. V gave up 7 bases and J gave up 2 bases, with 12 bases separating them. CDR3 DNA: TGTGCCAGCACGAGGGACGTTACCTACAATGAGCAGTTCTTC. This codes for CASTRDVTYNEQFF.